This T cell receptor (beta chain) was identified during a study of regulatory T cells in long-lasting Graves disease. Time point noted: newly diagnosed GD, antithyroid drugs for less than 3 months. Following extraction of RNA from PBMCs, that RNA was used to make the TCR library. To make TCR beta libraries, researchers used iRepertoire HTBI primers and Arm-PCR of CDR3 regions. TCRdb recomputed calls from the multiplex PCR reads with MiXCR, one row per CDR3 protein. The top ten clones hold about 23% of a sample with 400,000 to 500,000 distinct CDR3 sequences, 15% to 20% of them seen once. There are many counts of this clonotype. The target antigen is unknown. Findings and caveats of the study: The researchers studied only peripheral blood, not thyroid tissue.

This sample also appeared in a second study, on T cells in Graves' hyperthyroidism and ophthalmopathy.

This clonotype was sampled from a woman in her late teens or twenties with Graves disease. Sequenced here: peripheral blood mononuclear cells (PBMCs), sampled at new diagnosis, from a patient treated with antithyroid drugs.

In DNA, the CDR3 is TGTGCCAGGGGGAACATTGGCTACACCTTC. It encodes CARGNIGYTF. This chain joins TRBV6-1 and TRBJ1-2; D ambiguous. V gave up 9 bases and J gave up 7 bases, with 9 bases separating them. Germline assignment: CDR1 MNHNS and CDR2 SASEGT. The CDR3 is made up of 10 amino acids.